The clone carrying this T cell receptor (beta chain) was counted ten times or more. Its antigen remains unidentified. From RNA transcripts, TCR beta CDR3 regions were amplified. Researchers ran a first-round RT-PCR on the TCR CDR3 using the HTBI primer set. TCRdb itself ran the multiplex PCR reads through MiXCR, one entry per CDR3 protein. The table has about 110,000 distinct CDR3 sequences, more than 15% seen once. Unmatched junction bases numbered 16, after V lost 7 bases and J lost 11 bases. CDR3 size: 16 residues. Germline CDR1 MNHNS, CDR2 SASEGT. These data originate in a study of T cells in Graves' hyperthyroidism and ophthalmopathy. Study as a whole: Sampling of peripheral blood happened at initial diagnosis, prior to any treatment.

Overall study results and limits: Separating ophthalmopathy from stable hyperthyroidism was achieved by a 13 V-J model. Appearing also in blood were most of the thyroid clonotypes expanded above 0.001.

The sequence was collected from a woman aged 50 to 60 with Graves' hyperthyroidism. Sequenced input: blood. The rearrangement uses TRBV6-1 and TRBJ2-1; 11 bases align to TRBD2. The DNA of the CDR3 is TGTGCCAGCACCCCTCCCTTAGCGGGAGGGCCCAGGAAGCAGTTCTTC. Protein product: CASTPPLAGGPRKQFF.